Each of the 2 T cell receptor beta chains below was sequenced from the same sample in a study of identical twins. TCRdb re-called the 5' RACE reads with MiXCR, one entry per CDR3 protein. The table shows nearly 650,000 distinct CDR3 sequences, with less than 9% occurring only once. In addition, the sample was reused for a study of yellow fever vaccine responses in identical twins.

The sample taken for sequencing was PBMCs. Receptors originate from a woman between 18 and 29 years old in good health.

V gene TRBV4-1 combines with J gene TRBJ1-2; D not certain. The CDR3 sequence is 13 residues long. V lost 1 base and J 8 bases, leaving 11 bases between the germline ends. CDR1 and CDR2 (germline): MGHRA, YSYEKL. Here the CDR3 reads CASSQGEGSGYTF. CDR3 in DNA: TGCGCCAGCAGCCAAGGAGAGGGTAGCGGCTACACCTTC.

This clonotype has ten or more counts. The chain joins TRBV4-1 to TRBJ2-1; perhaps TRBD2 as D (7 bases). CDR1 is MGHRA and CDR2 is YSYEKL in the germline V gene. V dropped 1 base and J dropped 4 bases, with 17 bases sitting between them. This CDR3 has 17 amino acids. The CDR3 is CASSQVGSRGGYNEQFF. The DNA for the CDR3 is TGCGCCAGCAGCCAAGTGGGATCGAGGGGGGGTTACAATGAGCAGTTCTTC.